Reported below is one T cell receptor beta chain. This record comes from a study of blood T cells in healthy people across ages. For the second PCR, which ran for about 7 to 11 cycles, a sample-barcoded 5' primer and a J-beta primer mix were used. Each CDR3 protein gets one entry after TCRdb re-called the 5' RACE reads with MiXCR. The table lists 1,500,000 or so distinct CDR3 sequences, approximately 59% of them singletons. The germline gives CDR1 DFQATT, CDR2 SNEGSKA (reference sequence). CDR3 length: 15 amino acids. V was clipped by 2 bases and J by 0 bases, with 13 bases between them. The clonotype originates from a man younger than 30 in good health. The chain couples TRBV20-1 to TRBJ2-5; D unclear. Material for sequencing was blood. CDR3: CSARSPHGYQETQYF. The CDR3 bases are TGCAGTGCTAGATCTCCTCACGGTTACCAAGAGACCCAGTACTTC.